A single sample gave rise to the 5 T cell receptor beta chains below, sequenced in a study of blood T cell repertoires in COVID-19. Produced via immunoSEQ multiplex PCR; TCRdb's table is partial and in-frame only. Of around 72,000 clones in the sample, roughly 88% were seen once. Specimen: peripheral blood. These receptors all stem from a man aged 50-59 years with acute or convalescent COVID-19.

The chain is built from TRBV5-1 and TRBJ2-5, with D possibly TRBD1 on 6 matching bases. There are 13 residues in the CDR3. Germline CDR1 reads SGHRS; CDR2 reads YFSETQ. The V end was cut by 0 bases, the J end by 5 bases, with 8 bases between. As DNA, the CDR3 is TGCGCCAGCAGCTTGGGGGGGCTGGAGACCCAGTACTTC. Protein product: CASSLGGLETQYF. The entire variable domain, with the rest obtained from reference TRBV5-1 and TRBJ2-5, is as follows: KAGVTQTPRYLIKTRGQQVTLSCSPISGHRSVSWYQQTPGQGLQFLFEYFSETQRNKGNFPGRFSGRQFSNSRSEMNVSTLELGDSALYLCASSLGGLETQYFGPGTRLLVL.

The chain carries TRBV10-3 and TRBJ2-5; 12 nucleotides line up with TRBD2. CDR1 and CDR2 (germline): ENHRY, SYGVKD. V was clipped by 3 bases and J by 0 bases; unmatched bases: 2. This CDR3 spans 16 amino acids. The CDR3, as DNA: TGTGCCATCAGTGAAACTAGCGGGGGGAACCAAGAGACCCAGTACTTC. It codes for CAISETSGGNQETQYF.

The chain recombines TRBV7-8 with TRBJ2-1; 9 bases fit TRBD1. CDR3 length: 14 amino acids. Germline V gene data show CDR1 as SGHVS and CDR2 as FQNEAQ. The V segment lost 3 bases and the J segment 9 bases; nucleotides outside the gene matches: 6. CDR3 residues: CASSLGQGRGEQFF. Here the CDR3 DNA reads TGTGCCAGCAGCTTGGGACAGGGTAGAGGTGAGCAGTTCTTC.

The DNA for the CDR3 is TGTGCCAGCAGTGAAGCGCAGTCCTATAATTCACCCCTCCACTTT. This sequence encodes CASSEAQSYNSPLHF. This chain uses TRBV6-1 with TRBJ1-6, with D unclear. The germline CDR1 and CDR2 sequences are MNHNS and SASEGT. CDR3 length: 15 residues. Trimming removed 0 bases at V and 1 base at J, with 4 bases between.

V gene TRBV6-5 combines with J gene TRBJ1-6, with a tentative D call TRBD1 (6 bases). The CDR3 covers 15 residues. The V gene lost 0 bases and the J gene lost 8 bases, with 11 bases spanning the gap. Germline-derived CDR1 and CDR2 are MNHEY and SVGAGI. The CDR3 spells CASSYSSRGDSPLHF. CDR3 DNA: TGTGCCAGCAGTTACTCTTCCAGGGGAGATTCACCCCTCCACTTT.